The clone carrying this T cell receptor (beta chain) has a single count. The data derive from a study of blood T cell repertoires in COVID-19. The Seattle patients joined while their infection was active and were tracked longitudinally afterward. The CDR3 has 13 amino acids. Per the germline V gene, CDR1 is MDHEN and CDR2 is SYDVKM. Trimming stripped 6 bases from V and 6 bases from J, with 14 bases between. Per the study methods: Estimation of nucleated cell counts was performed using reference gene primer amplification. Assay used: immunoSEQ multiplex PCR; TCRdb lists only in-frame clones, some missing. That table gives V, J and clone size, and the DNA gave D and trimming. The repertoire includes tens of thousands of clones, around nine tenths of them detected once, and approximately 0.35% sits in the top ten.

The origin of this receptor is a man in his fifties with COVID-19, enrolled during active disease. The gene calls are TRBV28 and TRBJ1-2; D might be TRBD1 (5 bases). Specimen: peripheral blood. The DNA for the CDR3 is TGTGCCAGCAGCCAGGGTTCTCGGGATGGCTACACCTTC. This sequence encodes CASSQGSRDGYTF.